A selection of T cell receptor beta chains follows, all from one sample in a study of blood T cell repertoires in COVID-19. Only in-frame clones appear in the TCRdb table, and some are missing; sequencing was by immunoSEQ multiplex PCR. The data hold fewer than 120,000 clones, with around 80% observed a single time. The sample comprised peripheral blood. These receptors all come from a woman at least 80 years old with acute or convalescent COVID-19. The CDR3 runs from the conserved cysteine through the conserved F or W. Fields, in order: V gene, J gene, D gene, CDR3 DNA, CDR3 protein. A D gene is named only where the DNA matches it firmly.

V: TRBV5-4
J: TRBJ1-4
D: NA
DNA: TGTGCCAGCAGCTTGAGGGCAGGGAGGAATGAAAAACTGTTTTTT
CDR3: CASSLRAGRNEKLFF

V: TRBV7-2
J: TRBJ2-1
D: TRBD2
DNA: TGTGCCAGCAGCTCTCTTAGCGGGAGTTCCTACAATGAGCAGTTCTTC
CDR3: CASSSLSGSSYNEQFF

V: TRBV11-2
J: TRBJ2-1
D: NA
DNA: TGTGCCAGCAGCTTGAGTTGGAATGAGCAGTTCTTC
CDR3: CASSLSWNEQFF

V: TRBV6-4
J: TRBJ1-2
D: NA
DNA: TGTGCCAGCAGTGATTCAGGGATGGGGTATGGCTACACCTTC
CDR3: CASSDSGMGYGYTF

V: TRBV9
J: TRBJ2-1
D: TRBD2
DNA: TGTGCCAGCAGCGTAGGGCTAGCGGGAGCAAATGAGCAGTTCTTC
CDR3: CASSVGLAGANEQFF

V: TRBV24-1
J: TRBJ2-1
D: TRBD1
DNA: TGTGCCACCAGTGATCCGGGACAGGGTTTAAACAATGAGCAGTTCTTC
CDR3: CATSDPGQGLNNEQFF

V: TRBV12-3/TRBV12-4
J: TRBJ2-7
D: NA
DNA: TGTGCCAGCAGTTTAGCACTTCCCTACGAGCAGTACTTC
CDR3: CASSLALPYEQYF

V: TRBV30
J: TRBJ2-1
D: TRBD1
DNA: TGTGCCTGTCACAACCCGACAGGGGTGTCCGCGGGACGCGATGAGCAGTTCTTC
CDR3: CACHNPTGVSAGRDEQFF

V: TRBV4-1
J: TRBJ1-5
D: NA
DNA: TGCGCCAGCAGCCAAGATCCGGATGAGGATCAGCCCCAGCATTTT
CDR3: CASSQDPDEDQPQHF

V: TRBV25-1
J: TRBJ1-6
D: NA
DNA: TGTGCCAGCAGTGAGCAGTCAGGCTCCTATAATTCACCCCTCCACTTT
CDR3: CASSEQSGSYNSPLHF

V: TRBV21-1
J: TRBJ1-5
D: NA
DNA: TGTGCCAGCACCGACAGGGGTCAGCCCCAGCATTTT
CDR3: CASTDRGQPQHF

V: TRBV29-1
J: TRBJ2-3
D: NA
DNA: TGCAGCAGCCTCCAGGGGACTAACACAGATACGCAGTATTTT
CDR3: CSSLQGTNTDTQYF

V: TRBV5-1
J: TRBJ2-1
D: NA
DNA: TGCGCCAGCAGCTTGGGCGAACCCATTAGGCAGTTCTTC
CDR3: CASSLGEPIRQFF